This T cell receptor (beta chain) was observed in a study of OX40 agonist ivuxolimab in advanced cancers. General study points: Certain nonresponding patients likewise had low normalized T-cell clonal expansion.

Germline CDR1 reads LNHDA; CDR2 reads SQIVND (reference sequence). The length of the CDR3 is 12 residues. Sequencing used immunoSEQ multiplex PCR; TCRdb keeps in-frame clones, though not all of them. The table shows 90,000 to 130,000 clones, with less than 95% occurring only once. Comment on this clone: Its antigen is not identified.

This material consisted of CD4+ or CD8+ T cells sorted from blood, taken in a trial of the OX40 agonist ivuxolimab. This receptor was obtained from an adult with an advanced solid tumor such as melanoma, head and neck, liver or kidney cancer. The chain combines TRBV19 with TRBJ1-6; no clear D gene. CDR3 DNA sequence: TGTGCTACGCGGTTCGGGAATTCACCCCTCCACTTT. As protein: CATRFGNSPLHF.